This T cell receptor beta chain is drawn from a study of blood T cell repertoires in COVID-19. Looking at the study overall: The United States, Italy and Spain were the sources of the acute and convalescent COVID-19 samples. T cells, B-cell-depleted T cells, or PBMCs provided the cDNA or gDNA that served as material.

In the authors' methods: Amplified reference gene primers provided the basis for estimating nucleated cell counts. Method: immunoSEQ multiplex PCR; TCRdb's copy keeps in-frame clones and lacks some. V, J and clone size derive from that table, while D and trimming were established from the DNA sequence. The sample holds 150,000 or so clones; roughly 87% are singletons and the top ten take roughly 1.4%. The germline gives CDR1 SNHLY, CDR2 FYNNEI. Trimming took off 5 bases at V and 1 base at J, with 8 bases between the two ends. The CDR3 runs 13 residues. Source material: peripheral blood. This TCR was recovered from a woman aged 45-60 years with acute or convalescent COVID-19. The chain is built from TRBV2 and TRBJ1-2; D is unclear. CDR3 DNA sequence: TGTGCCAGCAGTTACAGCGGTAACTATGGCTACACCTTC. Translation: CASSYSGNYGYTF. The whole variable domain, filled in from reference TRBV2 and TRBJ1-2, reads EPEVTQTPSHQVTQMGQEVILRCVPISNHLYFYWYRQILGQKVEFLVSFYNNEISEKSEIFDDQFSVERPDGSNFTLKIRSTKLEDSAMYFCASSYSGNYGYTFGSGTRLTVV.